These T cell receptor beta chains were read from a single sample in a study of blood T cells in healthy people across ages. MiXCR was run by TCRdb on the 5' RACE reads, yielding one entry per CDR3 protein. Of 800,000 or so distinct CDR3 sequences in the sample, 55% to 65% were seen once. The sequencing input was blood. The source of these receptors is a man aged 25 to 45 in good health. Each CDR3 is given with its conserved first and last residue. A D gene is named only where the DNA matches it firmly. Clone size is shown for a subset of rows, as once, few, many or a class of expanded clone.

j_gene	d_gene	v_gene	abundance	CDR3nt	CDR3aa
TRBJ2-1	.	TRBV24-1	few	TGTGCCACCAGTGCAGGGCAGTCGAATGAGCAGTTCTTC	CATSAGQSNEQFF
TRBJ2-5	.	TRBV7-2	.	TGTGCCAGCAGCTTCGGCCCATCGGAGGAGACCCAGTACTTC	CASSFGPSEETQYF
TRBJ2-1	TRBD2	TRBV4-2	.	TGTGCCAGCAGCCAATCGGCGGGGGGGAAAAATGAGCAGTTCTTC	CASSQSAGGKNEQFF
TRBJ2-7	.	TRBV4-3	.	TGCGCCAGCAGCCAAGTGGGGGGTATCAACGAGCAGTACTTC	CASSQVGGINEQYF
TRBJ2-7	TRBD1	TRBV7-9	few	TGTGCCAGCAGCCTAGCGGTCAGGGACAGGGAAGTTTTCGAGCAGTACTTC	CASSLAVRDREVFEQYF
TRBJ2-6	.	TRBV20-1	.	TGCAGTGCTACCGGAGGGGCCAACGTCCTGACTTTC	CSATGGANVLTF
TRBJ2-7	.	TRBV7-3	.	TGTGCCAGCAGCACCAGCCAGGGTCGCGAGCAGTACTTC	CASSTSQGREQYF
TRBJ2-7	TRBD2	TRBV15	few	TGTGCCGTGCGACTAGCGGGGGCATACGAGCAGTACTTC	CAVRLAGAYEQYF
TRBJ2-6	.	TRBV9	few	TGTGCCAGCAGCGTAGTAGGAACAGATAGGGCCAACGTCCTGACTTTC	CASSVVGTDRANVLTF
TRBJ2-3	TRBD2	TRBV9	.	TGTGCCAGCACCCCAGCGGGGGGACCCACAGATACGCAGTATTTT	CASTPAGGPTDTQYF
TRBJ1-1	.	TRBV29-1	.	TGCAGCGTTGAGGGAATTTGGGACGCTTTCTTT	CSVEGIWDAFF
TRBJ2-5	.	TRBV5-1	.	TGCGCCAGCAGCTGGATTAGCCCCGGCCAAGAGACCCAGTACTTC	CASSWISPGQETQYF
TRBJ2-6	.	TRBV14	.	TGTGCCAGCAGCAGGTTCTCGGGAAACTCTGGGGCCAACGTCCTGACTTTC	CASSRFSGNSGANVLTF
TRBJ1-4	.	TRBV5-4	.	TGTGCCAGCAGCCGTGACACAGCAACTAATGAAAAACTGTTTTTT	CASSRDTATNEKLFF
TRBJ2-7	.	TRBV20-1	.	TGCAGTGCTGGGGGCGGGGTCCACGAGCAGTACTTC	CSAGGGVHEQYF
TRBJ1-5	TRBD1	TRBV12-3/TRBV12-4	few	TGTGCCAGCAGACAGGGGGGCCGGGGTGGCAATCAGCCCCAGCATTTT	CASRQGGRGGNQPQHF
TRBJ2-5	TRBD1	TRBV28	few	TGTGCCAGCAGTTTGGCCGGGACAGGAGAAGAGACCCAGTACTTC	CASSLAGTGEETQYF
TRBJ2-1	.	TRBV15	.	TGTGCCACCCGGGACCAGGGTTCGGATGAGCAGTTCTTC	CATRDQGSDEQFF
TRBJ2-1	.	TRBV10-3	.	TGTGCCATCGGTGAAGACTCCCATGAGCAGTTCTTC	CAIGEDSHEQFF
TRBJ1-2	TRBD1	TRBV4-2	few	TGTGCCAGCAGCCAATCGACAGGGCCGCCGACGGGAAACTATGGCTACACCTTC	CASSQSTGPPTGNYGYTF
TRBJ2-6	.	TRBV19	few	TGTGCCAGTAGTTTCGGGGCTGGGGCCAACGTCCTGACTTTC	CASSFGAGANVLTF
TRBJ1-2	TRBD1	TRBV7-2	few	TGTGCCAGCAGCTTAACCTCCCAGGGGGCGCGGTCAATTAATGGCTACACCTTC	CASSLTSQGARSINGYTF
TRBJ2-7	TRBD1	TRBV20-1	.	TGCAGTGCTAGAGACCCCTCGGGACAGGGACCTCAGCGGAGGTACGAGCAGTACTTC	CSARDPSGQGPQRRYEQYF
TRBJ2-7	.	TRBV4-3	.	TGCGCCAGCAGCCAAGACCTCTGGGGCAGCTCCTACGAGCAGTACTTC	CASSQDLWGSSYEQYF
TRBJ2-6	.	TRBV6-6	.	TGTGCCAGCAGATCACGGACAGAGTCTGGGGCCAACGTCCTGACTTTC	CASRSRTESGANVLTF
TRBJ2-2	TRBD2	TRBV20-1	many	TGCAGTGCTAGTGGGACTAGCGGGGGACATAACACCGGGGAGCTGTTTTTT	CSASGTSGGHNTGELFF
TRBJ2-7	.	TRBV6-6	once	TGTGCCAGCAAGGCAGGGGGGACCTACGAGCAGTACTTC	CASKAGGTYEQYF
TRBJ2-7	TRBD1	TRBV20-1	once	TGCAGTGTACGAAAGATGGTCGGGACAGGGGTTGTCGACGAGCAGTACTTC	CSVRKMVGTGVVDEQYF
TRBJ2-1	TRBD2	TRBV5-5	.	TGTGCCAGCAGCTTTGCGGGCGGGGGGACTTACAATGAGCAGTTCTTC	CASSFAGGGTYNEQFF
TRBJ1-1	.	TRBV6-5	.	TGTGCCAGCAGGTGGGGGGGGACTGAAGCTTTCTTT	CASRWGGTEAFF
TRBJ2-7	TRBD2	TRBV20-1	.	TGCAGTGCTCCCCAGACTAGCCGGTATTCCGAGCAGTACTTC	CSAPQTSRYSEQYF
TRBJ1-5	TRBD1	TRBV27	few	TGTGCCAGCAGGGGACAGGGAGGGCAGCCCCAGCATTTT	CASRGQGGQPQHF
TRBJ2-5	.	TRBV3-1	.	TGTGCCAGCAGCCACCCGGACTGGCGGCAAGAGACCCAGTACTTC	CASSHPDWRQETQYF
TRBJ2-1	.	TRBV20-1	.	TGCAGTGCGGGCCGGGCCCTCTCCTACAATGAGCAGTTCTTC	CSAGRALSYNEQFF
TRBJ2-1	TRBD1	TRBV5-1	few	TGCGCCAGCAGGGGGACCGAGGGGGCTACTATCTACAATGAGCAGTTCTTC	CASRGTEGATIYNEQFF
TRBJ1-1	.	TRBV6-5	.	TGTGCCAGCATCAGCGGGCCTGAAGCTTTCTTT	CASISGPEAFF
TRBJ2-3	.	TRBV2	.	TGTGCCAGCAGGGCTGGACAGAACCTGCCCACAGATACGCAGTATTTT	CASRAGQNLPTDTQYF
TRBJ2-5	.	TRBV12-3/TRBV12-4	many	TGTGCCAGCAGCGAAAATGACAGGAGCGAGACCCAGTACTTC	CASSENDRSETQYF
TRBJ2-7	.	TRBV20-1	.	TGCAGTGCTAGAGTTGGGATGGGGAGGAATGAGCAGTACTTC	CSARVGMGRNEQYF
TRBJ2-7	.	TRBV11-1	once	TGTGCCAGCAGCTTAGGGTCAGGGGGGCGGGTGAATGAGCAGTACTTC	CASSLGSGGRVNEQYF
TRBJ2-1	TRBD2	TRBV7-2	few	TGTGCCAGCAGCTTAGTGCCAGGAGGCGCGGGGGTGGGCAATGAGCAGTTCTTC	CASSLVPGGAGVGNEQFF
TRBJ2-1	.	TRBV6-5	.	TGTGCCAGCAGTTACTCGGGGGGATTTGAGCAGTTCTTC	CASSYSGGFEQFF
TRBJ1-4	.	TRBV18	.	TGTGCCAGCTCACCACTATCTAATGAAAAACTGTTTTTT	CASSPLSNEKLFF
TRBJ1-5	.	TRBV6-2/TRBV6-3	.	TGTGCCAGCAGTTTCCTAAGGGGGGGCCGGGTGTATAGCAATCAGCCCCAGCATTTT	CASSFLRGGRVYSNQPQHF
TRBJ1-2	.	TRBV14	.	TGTGCCAGCAGCCAGCCGTTCAACTATGGCTACACCTTC	CASSQPFNYGYTF
TRBJ1-2	.	TRBV20-1	few	TGCAGTGCCCTTACGGACGGTCGGGGCTACACCTTC	CSALTDGRGYTF
TRBJ1-2	.	TRBV27	few	TGTGCCAGCAGAGATACAGGAGCTAACTATGGCTACACCTTC	CASRDTGANYGYTF
TRBJ2-7	.	TRBV13	.	TGTGCCAGCAGCTTTCCCCACCGAAGCAACGAGCAGTACTTC	CASSFPHRSNEQYF
TRBJ2-1	TRBD2	TRBV20-1	.	TGCAGTGCTTCCCTAGCGGTGCGGAGCAATGAGCAGTTCTTC	CSASLAVRSNEQFF
TRBJ2-7	.	TRBV27	.	TGTGCCAGCAGTTTGAAAGGGAACCGCTACGAGCAGTACTTC	CASSLKGNRYEQYF
TRBJ1-2	.	TRBV7-2	.	TGTGCCAGCAGTCGGGGGCCAGGAGGAAATGGCTACACCTTC	CASSRGPGGNGYTF
TRBJ1-5	.	TRBV21-1	.	TGTGCCAGCAGCAAAGGGGTGGATCAGCCCCAGCATTTT	CASSKGVDQPQHF
TRBJ1-2	TRBD1	TRBV28	.	TGTGCCAGCACCGACAGGGCTTTACGTGGCTACACCTTC	CASTDRALRGYTF
TRBJ1-1	.	TRBV7-8	.	TGTGCCAGCAGCCCTCGGCGGGACAAAAACACTGAAGCTTTCTTT	CASSPRRDKNTEAFF
TRBJ2-1	.	TRBV29-1	few	TGCAGCGCAGGACCCGACCAGCAGTTCTTC	CSAGPDQQFF
TRBJ2-7	.	TRBV6-5	.	TGTGCCAGCAGTACCGCCCACGAGCAGTACTTC	CASSTAHEQYF
TRBJ2-7	TRBD2	TRBV7-2	few	TGTGCCAGCAGCTTATCTAGCGGAGAATACGAGCAGTACTTC	CASSLSSGEYEQYF